This T cell receptor beta chain was recorded in a study of OX40 agonist ivuxolimab in advanced cancers. The overall study: The patients' treatment was ivuxolimab, an agonistic anti-OX40 (CD134) antibody. Three patients got partial responses; one had hepatocellular carcinoma and two had cutaneous melanoma. The study's findings and limits: At doses 0.1 to 3.0 mg/kg, CD4+ and CD8+ clones expanded.

Trimming removed 5 bases from V and 5 bases from J; junction bases left unmatched: 8. Germline loops: CDR1 SNHLY, CDR2 FYNNEI. This CDR3 is 15 amino acids long. Sampling of blood occurred at baseline, cycle 4 day 1, and cycle 7 day 1. Data came from immunoSEQ multiplex PCR; TCRdb stores just in-frame clones and leaves some out. This table holds about 79,000 clones, about 91% found once. Concerning this clone: Its antigen is not known.

The sample in question was CD4+ or CD8+ T cells sorted from blood, obtained in a trial of the OX40 agonist ivuxolimab. The receptor comes from an adult with an advanced solid tumor such as melanoma, head and neck, liver or kidney cancer. V and J are TRBV2 and TRBJ2-3; the match to TRBD1 covers 9 bases. The CDR3 here is CASSFRGQGIDTQYF. For the CDR3, the DNA is TGTGCCAGCAGTTTTCGCGGACAGGGGATAGATACGCAGTATTTT.